Listed below are T cell receptor beta chains from one sample, sequenced in a study of a mutant IDH1 vaccine in newly diagnosed glioma. Profiling relied on immunoSEQ multiplex PCR, and the TCRdb table lists in-frame clones only, not all of them. This table has tens of thousands of clones, roughly 83% appearing once. Their target antigens are unknown. This specimen consisted of PBMCs, obtained from a glioma patient whose treatment included an IDH1 peptide vaccine. The receptors here all came from a man in his thirties or forties with glioma. The CDR3 runs from the conserved cysteine through the conserved F or W. Clone size is not always given. Where it is, it says once, few, many or a class for expanded clones.

few TRBJ2-1 TRBV6-4 CASSDGLAGDEQFF
. TRBJ1-4 TRBV1 CTSSQDSQATNEKLFF
. TRBJ2-5 TRBV27 CASSRSSGYQETQYF
. TRBJ1-1 TRBV11-1 CASSWGRTATTEAFF
. TRBJ1-4 TRBV6-1 CASRKGQGGEKLFF
. TRBJ2-7 TRBV7-2 CASSSPRTSGGYEQYF
. TRBJ1-4 TRBV6-5 CASSSSRDNEKLFF
. TRBJ2-7 TRBV5-4 CASSSIGSGLSYEQYF
. TRBJ1-3 TRBV6-1 CASIVGGGNTIYF
. TRBJ2-1 TRBV2 CASSDLRSYNEQFF
. TRBJ1-4 TRBV5-8 CASSLGAGLLQLFF
. TRBJ2-7 TRBV10-2 CASTERSSGSVWRTYEQYF
once TRBJ1-5 TRBV19 CASSIRSLADREPQHF
. TRBJ2-6 TRBV7-9 CASIRQGLSGANVLTF
once TRBJ2-5 TRBV5-1 CASSSTSEREETQYF
. TRBJ2-1 TRBV6-6 CASSFPFGEQFF
. TRBJ2-1 TRBV15 CATSRPRAGDDNEQFF
. TRBJ2-3 TRBV7-9 CASSFQRGMTDTQYF
few TRBJ2-2 TRBV28 CASSGTALGGELFF
. TRBJ2-7 TRBV5-5 CASSPLLVLLEQYF
. TRBJ1-6 TRBV29-1 CSVQTDRESPLHF
few TRBJ1-1 TRBV7-2 CASSLGQSLNTEAFF
. TRBJ1-1 TRBV5-4 CASSLDRGFMDTEAFF
. TRBJ2-7 TRBV6-1 CASSSGTHSYEQYF
once TRBJ2-7 TRBV29-1 CSVEGTARDEQYF
. TRBJ2-5 TRBV7-9 CASSPGTSGGASETQYF
. TRBJ2-3 TRBV5-1 CASSFQGSGGGTDTQYF
. TRBJ1-5 TRBV10-2 CASSEPGRGDNQPQHF
once TRBJ1-5 TRBV19 CASRISAGIYQPQHF
few TRBJ1-1 TRBV4-1 CASSLRGTDLNTEAFF
. TRBJ2-7 TRBV5-1 CASSYSGSYEQYF
. TRBJ1-5 TRBV6-6 CASSYPPQPQHF
. TRBJ1-1 TRBV7-2 CASSLAGAATEAFF
. TRBJ2-5 TRBV7-9 CASSFRTSGGAVQETQYF
once TRBJ2-7 TRBV4-1 CASSSGGGSYEQYF
. TRBJ1-1 TRBV7-3 CASSLTLNTEAFF
once TRBJ2-7 TRBV6-1 CASSVLTLDEQYF
. TRBJ2-7 TRBV28 CASSFSRRASGSYEQYF
. TRBJ2-1 TRBV27 CASSLVGPTPHEQFF